The T cell receptor (beta chain) described here comes from a study of regulatory T cells in long-lasting Graves disease. On this clonotype: Its target is unknown.

Time point of the sample: newly diagnosed GD, antithyroid drugs for less than 3 months. PBMCs provided the RNA from which the TCR library was made. iRepertoire HTBI primers and Arm-PCR of CDR3 regions built TCR beta libraries. TCRdb re-derived calls from the multiplex PCR reads in MiXCR, one entry per CDR3 protein. This repertoire shows 400,000 to 450,000 distinct CDR3 sequences, about a sixth found once; its top ten account for approximately 12%. Study-wide findings and caveats: With approximately 3,000 shared public clonotypes, persistent patients exceeded new patients, who shared 950 to 1,000.

This sample was shared with a second study, whose subject was T cells in Graves' hyperthyroidism and ophthalmopathy. According to that study: Patients between 18 and 65 years old had hyperthyroidism, newly diagnosed and lasting under 2 months. A model using 13 V-J features told ophthalmopathy apart from stable hyperthyroidism.

The source is a woman aged 30 to 39 with Graves disease. The specimen was peripheral blood mononuclear cells (PBMCs), collected at new diagnosis, from a patient treated with antithyroid drugs.

The CDR3 sequence: CSAYSGSSVAGELFF. CDR3 sequence (DNA): TGCAGTGCCTATAGCGGGAGCAGTGTAGCCGGGGAGCTGTTTTTT. V is TRBV20-1 and J is TRBJ2-2, with TRBD2 identical over 9 bases. CDR1 is DFQATT and CDR2 is SNEGSKA in the germline V gene (reference sequence). Germline trimming cut 6 bases from V and 6 bases from J; bases unmatched to any gene: 11. This CDR3 is built from 15 residues.